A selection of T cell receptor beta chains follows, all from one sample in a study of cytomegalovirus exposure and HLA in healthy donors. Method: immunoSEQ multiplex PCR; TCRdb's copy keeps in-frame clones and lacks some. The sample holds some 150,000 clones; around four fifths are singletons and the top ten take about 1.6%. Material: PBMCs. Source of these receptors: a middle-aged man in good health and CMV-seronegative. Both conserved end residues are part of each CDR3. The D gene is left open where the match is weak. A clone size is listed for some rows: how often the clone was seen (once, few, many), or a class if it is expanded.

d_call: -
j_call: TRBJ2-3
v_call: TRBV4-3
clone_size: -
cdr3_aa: CASSQDRSTDTQYF
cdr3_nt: TGCGCCAGCAGCCAAGATCGGAGCACAGATACGCAGTATTTT

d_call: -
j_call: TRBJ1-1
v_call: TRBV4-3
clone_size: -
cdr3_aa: CASSQDSGRRNTEAFF
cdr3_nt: TGCGCCAGCAGCCAAGATTCTGGGCGAAGAAACACTGAAGCTTTCTTT

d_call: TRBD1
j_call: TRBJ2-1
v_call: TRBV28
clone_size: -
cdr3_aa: CASSLWGTVFYEQFF
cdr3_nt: TGTGCCAGCAGTTTATGGGGGACAGTCTTCTATGAGCAGTTCTTC

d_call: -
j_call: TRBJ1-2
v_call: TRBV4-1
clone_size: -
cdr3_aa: CASSLPNEAWNYGYTF
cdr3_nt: TGCGCCAGCAGCCTTCCCAATGAGGCATGGAACTATGGCTACACCTTC

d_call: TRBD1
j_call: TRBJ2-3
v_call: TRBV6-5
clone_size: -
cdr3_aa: CASRDRVSDTQYF
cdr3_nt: TGTGCCAGCAGGGACAGGGTTTCAGATACGCAGTATTTT

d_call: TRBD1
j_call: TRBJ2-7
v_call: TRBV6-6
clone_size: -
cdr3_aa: CASSLAGTGSYEQYF
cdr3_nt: TGTGCCAGCAGTTTGGCCGGGACAGGCTCCTACGAGCAGTACTTC

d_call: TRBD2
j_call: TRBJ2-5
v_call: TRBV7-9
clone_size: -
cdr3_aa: CASSPGGTSERGTGETQYF
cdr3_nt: TGTGCCAGCAGCCCAGGGGGGACTAGCGAGAGGGGTACGGGAGAGACCCAGTACTTC

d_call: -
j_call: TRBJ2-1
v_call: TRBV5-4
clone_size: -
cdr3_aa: CASSLAGGINEQFF
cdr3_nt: TGTGCCAGCAGCTTGGCCGGCGGGATAAATGAGCAGTTCTTC

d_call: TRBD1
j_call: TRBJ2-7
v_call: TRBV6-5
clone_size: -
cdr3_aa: CASSYFYRQGDEQYF
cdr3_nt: TGTGCCAGCAGTTACTTTTACAGACAGGGGGACGAGCAGTACTTC

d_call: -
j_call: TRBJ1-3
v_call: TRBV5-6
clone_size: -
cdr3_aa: CASSRLSTGSSSGNTIYF
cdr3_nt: TGTGCCAGCAGCCGCCTTTCGACAGGTTCCAGCTCTGGAAACACCATATATTTT

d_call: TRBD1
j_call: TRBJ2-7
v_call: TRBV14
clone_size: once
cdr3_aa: CASSPWDSYEQYF
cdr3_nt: TGTGCCAGCAGCCCCTGGGACAGCTACGAGCAGTACTTC

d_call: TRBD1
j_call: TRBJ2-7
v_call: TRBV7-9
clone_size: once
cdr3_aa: CSSSPLPGQGAESYEQYF
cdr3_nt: TGTTCCAGCAGCCCCTTACCGGGACAGGGGGCCGAATCCTACGAGCAGTACTTC

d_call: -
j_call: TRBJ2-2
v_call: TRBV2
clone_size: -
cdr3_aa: CASSEPRVLNTGELFF
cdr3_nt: TGTGCCAGCAGTGAACCCCGGGTCCTAAACACCGGGGAGCTGTTTTTT

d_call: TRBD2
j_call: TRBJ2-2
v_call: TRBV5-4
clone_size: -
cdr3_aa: CSTSGGANTGELFF
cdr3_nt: TGTTCGACTAGCGGGGGAGCGAACACCGGGGAGCTGTTTTTT

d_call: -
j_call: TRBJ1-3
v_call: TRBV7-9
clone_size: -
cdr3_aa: CASSSTPRAGNTIYF
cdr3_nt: TGTGCCAGCAGCTCGACCCCCAGGGCTGGAAACACCATATATTTT

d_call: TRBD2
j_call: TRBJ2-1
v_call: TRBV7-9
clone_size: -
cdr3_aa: CASSLRRGGHNEQFF
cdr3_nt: TGTGCCAGCAGCTTAAGGCGGGGGGGCCACAATGAGCAGTTCTTC

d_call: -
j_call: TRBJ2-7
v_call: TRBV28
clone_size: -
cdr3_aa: CASSFILGGGHNEQYF
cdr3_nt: TGTGCCAGCAGTTTTATATTAGGGGGGGGCCACAACGAGCAGTACTTC

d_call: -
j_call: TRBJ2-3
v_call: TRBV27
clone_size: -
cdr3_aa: CASSVRSTDTQYF
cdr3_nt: TGTGCCAGTTCTGTCAGAAGCACAGATACGCAGTATTTT

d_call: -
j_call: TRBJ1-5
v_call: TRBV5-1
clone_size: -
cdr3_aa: CASSLGPEGNQPQHF
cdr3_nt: TGCGCCAGCAGCTTGGGGCCCGAGGGCAATCAGCCCCAGCATTTT

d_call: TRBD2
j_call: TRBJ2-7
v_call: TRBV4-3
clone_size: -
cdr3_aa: CASSQDLASGAYEQYF
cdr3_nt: TGCGCCAGCAGCCAAGATTTAGCTAGCGGGGCATACGAGCAGTACTTC

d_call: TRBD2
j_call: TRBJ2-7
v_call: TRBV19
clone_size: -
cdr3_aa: CASSIDTTSGSYEQYF
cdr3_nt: TGTGCCAGTAGTATAGATACGACTAGCGGCTCCTACGAGCAGTACTTC

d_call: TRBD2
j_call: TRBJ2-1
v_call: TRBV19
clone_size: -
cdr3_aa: CASSPNSGRASAEQFF
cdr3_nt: TGTGCCAGTAGTCCCAATAGCGGGAGGGCCTCAGCTGAGCAGTTCTTC

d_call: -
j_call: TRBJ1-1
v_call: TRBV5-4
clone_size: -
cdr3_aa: CASTGRDKHTEAFF
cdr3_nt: TGTGCCAGCACGGGCAGGGATAAACATACTGAAGCTTTCTTT

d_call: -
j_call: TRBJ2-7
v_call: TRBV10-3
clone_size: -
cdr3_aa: CAISRGGTANYEQYF
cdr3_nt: TGTGCCATCAGCCGGGGGGGGACAGCCAACTACGAGCAGTACTTC

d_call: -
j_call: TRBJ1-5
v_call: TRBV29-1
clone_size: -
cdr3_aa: CSVGGWEGRPQHF
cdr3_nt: TGCAGCGTGGGGGGGTGGGAAGGCAGGCCCCAGCATTTT

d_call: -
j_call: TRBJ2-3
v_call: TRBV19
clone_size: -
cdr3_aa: CATSRAGDTQYF
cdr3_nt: TGTGCCACCTCAAGGGCGGGAGATACGCAGTATTTT

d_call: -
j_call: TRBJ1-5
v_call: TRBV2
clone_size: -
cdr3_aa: CASSEQFDQPQHF
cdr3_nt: TGTGCCAGCAGTGAGCAGTTTGATCAGCCCCAGCATTTT

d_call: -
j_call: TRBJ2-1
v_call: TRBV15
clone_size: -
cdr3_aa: CATSRDMALSYNEQFF
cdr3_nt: TGTGCCACCAGCAGAGATATGGCTCTTTCCTACAATGAGCAGTTCTTC

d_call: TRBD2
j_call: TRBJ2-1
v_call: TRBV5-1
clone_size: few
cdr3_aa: CASSWTSGTVYEQFF
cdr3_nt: TGCGCCAGCAGCTGGACTAGCGGGACGGTATATGAGCAGTTCTTC

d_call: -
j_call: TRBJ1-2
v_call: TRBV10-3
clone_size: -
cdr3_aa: CAIGGNGYTF
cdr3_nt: TGTGCCATCGGAGGGAATGGCTACACCTTC

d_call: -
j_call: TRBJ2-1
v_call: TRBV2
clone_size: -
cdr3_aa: CASSGLNEQFF
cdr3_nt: TGTGCCAGCAGTGGGCTCAATGAGCAGTTCTTC

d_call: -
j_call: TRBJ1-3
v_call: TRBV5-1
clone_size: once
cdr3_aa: CASSLGSSSGNTIYF
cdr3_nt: TGCGCCAGCAGCTTGGGGAGTTCCTCTGGAAACACCATATATTTT

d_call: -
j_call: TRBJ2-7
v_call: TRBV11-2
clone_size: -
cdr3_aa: CASSLGIPLDNEQYF
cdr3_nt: TGTGCCAGCAGCCTCGGGATACCCTTAGATAACGAGCAGTACTTC

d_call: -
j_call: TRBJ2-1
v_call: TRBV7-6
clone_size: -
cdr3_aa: CASSLGGEQFF
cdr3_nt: TGTGCCAGCAGCTTAGGCGGCGAGCAGTTCTTC

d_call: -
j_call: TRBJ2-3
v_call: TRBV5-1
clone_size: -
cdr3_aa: CASSLGGGAVDTQYF
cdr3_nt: TGCGCCAGCAGCTTGGGTGGGGGCGCGGTAGATACGCAGTATTTT

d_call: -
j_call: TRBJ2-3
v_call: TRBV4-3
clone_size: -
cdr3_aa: CASSQVASFEGDTQYF
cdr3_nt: TGCGCCAGCAGCCAAGTTGCGAGCTTCGAGGGAGATACGCAGTATTTT

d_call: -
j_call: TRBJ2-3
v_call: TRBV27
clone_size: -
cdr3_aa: CASSALRATDTQYF
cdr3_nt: TGTGCCAGCAGTGCCCTCAGGGCCACAGATACGCAGTATTTT

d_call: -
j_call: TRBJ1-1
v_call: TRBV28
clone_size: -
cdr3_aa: CASSFNGQLNIEAFF
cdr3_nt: TGTGCCAGCAGTTTTAATGGACAGCTGAATATTGAAGCTTTCTTT

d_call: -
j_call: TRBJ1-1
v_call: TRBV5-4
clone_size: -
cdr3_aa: CASSLGGRGTEAFF
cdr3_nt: TGTGCCAGCAGCTTGGGAGGTAGGGGCACTGAAGCTTTCTTT

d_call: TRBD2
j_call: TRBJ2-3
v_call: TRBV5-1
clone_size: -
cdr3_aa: CASSLGLAGVTDTQYF
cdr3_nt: TGCGCCAGCAGCTTGGGACTAGCGGGAGTCACAGATACGCAGTATTTT

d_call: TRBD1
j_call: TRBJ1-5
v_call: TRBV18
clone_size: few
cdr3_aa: CASSPGQGAAGQPQHF
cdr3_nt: TGTGCCAGCTCACCAGGACAGGGGGCTGCGGGTCAGCCCCAGCATTTT

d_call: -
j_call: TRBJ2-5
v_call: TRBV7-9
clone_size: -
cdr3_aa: CASSSTGKRETQYF
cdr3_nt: TGTGCCAGCAGCTCAACAGGGAAAAGGGAGACCCAGTACTTC

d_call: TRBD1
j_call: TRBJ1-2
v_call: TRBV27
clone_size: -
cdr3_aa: CASTGTGALREYGYTF
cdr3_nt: TGTGCCAGCACCGGGACAGGGGCCCTCCGGGAGTATGGCTACACCTTC

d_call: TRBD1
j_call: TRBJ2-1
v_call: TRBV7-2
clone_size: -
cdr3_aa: CASSRWTGDNEQFF
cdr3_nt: TGTGCCAGCAGCCGATGGACAGGGGACAATGAGCAGTTCTTC

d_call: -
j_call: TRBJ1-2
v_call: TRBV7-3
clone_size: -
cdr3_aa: CASSPNPDSDYGYTF
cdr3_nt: TGTGCCAGCAGCCCAAATCCCGACAGCGACTATGGCTACACCTTC

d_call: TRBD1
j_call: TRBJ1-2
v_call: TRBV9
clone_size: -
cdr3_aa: CASSVGTGGSHSYTF
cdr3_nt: TGTGCCAGCAGCGTCGGGACAGGGGGTAGCCACAGCTACACCTTC

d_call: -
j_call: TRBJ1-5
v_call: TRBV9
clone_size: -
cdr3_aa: CASSVGGRADQPQHF
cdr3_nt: TGTGCCAGCAGCGTAGGGGGCAGGGCTGATCAGCCCCAGCATTTT

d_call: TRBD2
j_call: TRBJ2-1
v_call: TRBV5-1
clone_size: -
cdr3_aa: CASSLGTSGIYNEQFF
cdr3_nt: TGCGCCAGCAGCCTAGGGACTAGCGGCATATACAATGAGCAGTTCTTC

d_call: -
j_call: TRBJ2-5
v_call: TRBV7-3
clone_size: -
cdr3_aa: CASSPRAAGLETQYF
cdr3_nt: TGTGCCAGCAGCCCAAGGGCCGCGGGTTTAGAGACCCAGTACTTC